This T cell receptor (beta chain) was recorded in a study of cytomegalovirus exposure and HLA in healthy donors. General observations from the study: Across donors, most TCRs were seen rarely, yet some public ones were widespread. Associated with HLA alleles at 0.05 false discovery rate in a later analysis were some 16,000 TCR beta sequences. It was shown in a later analysis that HLA-associated TCR beta chains were more clonally expanded than other, equally common chains.

This CDR3 has 14 residues. V was clipped by 4 bases and J by 6 bases, with 16 bases between them. Germline values: CDR1 SGHRS, CDR2 YFSETQ. The PCR contained 60 Vbeta and 13 Jbeta primers. Libraries were prepared by immunoSEQ multiplex PCR; TCRdb keeps only in-frame clonotypes and omits some of them. The sample consists of 30,000 to 45,000 clones, 75% to 85% of them appearing once. As for this clone: No antigen is known for it.

This receptor was identified in a woman in her late teens or twenties in good health and CMV-seronegative. Sequenced: PBMCs. This chain uses TRBV5-1 with TRBJ1-2; D might be TRBD1 (5 bases). This CDR3 reads CASSLQQVIDGYTF. CDR3 nucleotides: TGCGCCAGCAGCCTCCAACAGGTTATCGATGGCTACACCTTC.